The subject of this entry is one T cell receptor beta chain. Repertoires were generated with immunoSEQ multiplex PCR, while TCRdb's copy carries only in-frame clones and drops some. The sample lists around 180,000 clones, around 90% occurring once. The data were taken from a study of control samples from healthy donors and cancer patients. Trimming left V 2 bases short and J 6 bases short, with 4 bases between. This CDR3 spans 12 amino acids. Germline V lookup: CDR1 SGHVS, CDR2 FNYEAQ. The clonotype was recovered from a woman aged 25 to 39 in good health. This chain joins TRBV7-6 and TRBJ2-2; D is unresolved. Sequenced sample: blood. The CDR3 spells CASSLPSGELFF. The DNA of the CDR3 is TGTGCCAGCAGCTTACCGTCCGGGGAGCTGTTTTTT.